The sequence of this T cell receptor (beta chain) was determined in a study of patients and donors after allogeneic stem cell transplantation. The germline gives CDR1 PRHDT, CDR2 FYEKMQ (reference sequence). V was clipped by 4 bases and J by 0 bases, with 8 bases between them. The length of the CDR3 is 14 residues. A single count supports this clonotype. TCRdb analysed the RT-PCR reads with MiXCR anew, one entry per CDR3 protein. The sample holds over 130,000 distinct CDR3 sequences, approximately 37% seen once. The chain is built from TRBV13 and TRBJ2-3; D call uncertain. The specimen was blood, either unsorted or a sorted T cell fraction (not recorded which). This sequence was found in a human donor who was either an allogeneic HSCT recipient or a stem cell or donor lymphocyte infusion donor (not recorded which). It is not recorded whose cells these are; they may come from a transplant donor. Here the CDR3 DNA reads TGTGCCAGCAGCTCCCGGCCTAGCACAGATACGCAGTATTTT. This translates into CASSSRPSTDTQYF.